A single sample gave rise to the 14 T cell receptor beta chains below, sequenced in a study of identical twins. TCRdb itself ran the 5' RACE reads through MiXCR, one entry per CDR3 protein. Of some 790,000 distinct CDR3 sequences listed, roughly 18% were seen once; the top ten hold 13%. This same sample was also part of a study on T cells expressing NK-cell markers.

Sequencing was carried out using PBMCs. These receptors were obtained from a woman younger than 35 in good health.

This clonotype was seen only a few times. This chain links TRBV15 with TRBJ2-1, with 9 bases aligning to TRBD1. CDR1 and CDR2 from the germline V gene are LNHNV and YYDKDF (reference sequence). V shed 5 bases and J 4 bases; nucleotides not matched to a gene: 6. This CDR3 comprises 15 residues. The DNA of the CDR3 is TGTGCCACCAGCGAGCAACAGGGGGCTTACAATGAGCAGTTCTTC. It yields the protein CATSEQQGAYNEQFF.

This clonotype was seen only once. V usage is TRBV7-3 and J usage is TRBJ2-2; either TRBD1 or TRBD2 may fit D (6 bases each). From germline, CDR1 is SGHTA and CDR2 FQGTGA. The CDR3 consists of 15 residues. V was trimmed by 5 bases and J by 6 bases, leaving 16 bases between them. The CDR3 loop reads CASSRGTQGSGELFF. The CDR3 nucleotides are TGTGCCAGCAGCAGGGGGACTCAGGGGTCCGGGGAGCTGTTTTTT.

This clonotype was counted between two and nine times. V and J are TRBV20-1 and TRBJ2-1, with 7 bases matching TRBD1. V lost 6 bases to trimming and J lost 12 bases; unmatched junction nucleotides: 8. The CDR3 loop spans 11 amino acids. Germline V gene sequence: CDR1 DFQATT, CDR2 SNEGSKA (reference sequence). CDR3 DNA: TGCAGTGCCAACAGGGGTTCGTGGCAGTTCTTC. Amino acid sequence: CSANRGSWQFF.

The chain is built from TRBV12-3 or TRBV12-4 and TRBJ1-1; possible D gene TRBD1, 5 bases. The CDR3 sequence is 11 residues long. V gave up 5 bases and J gave up 9 bases, with 10 bases separating them. The CDR3 loop reads CASSLKGKAFF. DNA of the CDR3: TGTGCCAGCAGTCTGAAGGGGAAAGCTTTCTTT.

This clonotype was detected a few times. J is TRBJ2-5 and V is TRBV10-3; D remains unclear. V was shortened by 10 bases and J by 5 bases, with 14 bases between the two germline ends. There are 12 residues in the CDR3. The germline V gene encodes CDR1 ENHRY and CDR2 SYGVKD. In DNA, the CDR3 is TGTGCCACTGGCGGAGATTGGGAGACCCAGTACTTC. Protein product: CATGGDWETQYF.

The V gene is TRBV4-1, the J gene TRBJ2-3; D unresolved. Germline assignment: CDR1 MGHRA and CDR2 YSYEKL. V lost 1 base and J 5 bases, leaving 10 bases between the germline ends. The CDR3 sequence is 14 residues long. The CDR3 DNA follows: TGCGCCAGCAGCCAAGCAAGGCCGGAAGATACGCAGTATTTT. Translated: CASSQARPEDTQYF.

This clonotype has more than one count but fewer than ten. This chain links TRBV7-9 with TRBJ2-1; 9 nucleotides agree with TRBD1. This CDR3 is built from 11 residues. The trim removed 2 bases at V and 14 bases at J, leaving 1 base unmatched. Germline lookup yields CDR1 SEHNR and CDR2 FQNEAQ (reference sequence). The CDR3 here is CASSLRDREFF. The CDR3 DNA follows: TGTGCCAGCAGCTTAAGGGACAGGGAGTTCTTC. The whole variable domain, filled in from reference TRBV7-9 and TRBJ2-1, reads DTGVSQNPRHKITKRGQNVTFRCDPISEHNRLYWYRQTLGQGPEFLTYFQNEAQLEKSRLLSDRFSAERPKGSFSTLEIQRTEQGDSAMYLCASSLRDREFFGPGTRLTVL.

This clonotype came up a few times. The chain is built from TRBV7-3 and TRBJ2-3; 11 bases agree with TRBD2. The CDR3 is made up of 15 amino acids. Looked up from germline, CDR1 is SGHTA and CDR2 is FQGTGA. V trimming: 7 bases; J trimming: 2 bases; junction bases outside the gene matches: 5. The CDR3 coding sequence is TGTGCCAGCACCTCTAGCGGGGGGCCCACAGATACGCAGTATTTT. Translating it yields CASTSSGGPTDTQYF.

This rearrangement joins TRBV20-1 to TRBJ2-3, with D uncertain. The germline V gene encodes CDR1 DFQATT and CDR2 SNEGSKA (reference sequence). V gave up 5 bases and J gave up 2 bases, with 17 bases separating them. This CDR3 has 15 residues. As DNA, the CDR3 is TGCAGTGCTTCCGCTAGGCGGTCCCTCACAGATACGCAGTATTTT. Translation: CSASARRSLTDTQYF.

V usage is TRBV13 and J usage is TRBJ2-2, with D unclear. This CDR3 has 13 amino acids. Germline CDR1 and CDR2: PRHDT and FYEKMQ (reference sequence). Trimming removed 7 bases from V and 2 bases from J, with 8 bases in between. This CDR3 is CASTVINTGELFF. The CDR3 DNA sequence: TGTGCCAGCACAGTGATTAACACCGGGGAGCTGTTTTTT.

In nucleotides, the CDR3 is TGTGCCAGCAGACGCACTGGGGCTGGCAATCAGCCCCAGCATTTT. This gives the protein CASRRTGAGNQPQHF. V gene TRBV2 combines with J gene TRBJ1-5; D may be TRBD1 (5 bases). V gave up 6 bases and J gave up 2 bases, with 14 bases separating them. Germline CDR1 reads SNHLY; CDR2 reads FYNNEI. CDR3 length: 15 amino acids.

The J gene is TRBJ2-7, the V gene TRBV2; TRBD1 might be the D (6 bases). The V end lost 8 bases, the J end lost 4 bases, and 15 bases lay between the germline ends. Germline V CDR1 and CDR2: SNHLY, FYNNEI. This CDR3 spans 13 amino acids. The DNA for the CDR3 is TGTGCCAGCGCAAGACAGGAGATTTACGAGCAGTACTTC. This gives the protein CASARQEIYEQYF.

The rearrangement links TRBV12-3 or TRBV12-4 to TRBJ2-7, with D tentatively TRBD1 (5 bases). The V end was cut by 5 bases, the J end by 3 bases, with 11 bases between. CDR3 length: 13 residues. The CDR3 protein is CASSQGPNYEQYF. The CDR3 nucleotides are TGTGCCAGCAGTCAGGGCCCCAACTACGAGCAGTACTTC.

V gene TRBV20-1 combines with J gene TRBJ2-1, with 9 bases identical to TRBD2. The V and J ends lost 5 bases and 3 bases, in that order; junction bases with no gene match: 8. This CDR3 comprises 15 residues. From germline, CDR1 is DFQATT and CDR2 SNEGSKA (reference sequence). This CDR3 is CSAPRTSADYNEQFF. The CDR3 nucleotides read TGCAGTGCTCCCCGGACTAGCGCAGACTACAATGAGCAGTTCTTC.